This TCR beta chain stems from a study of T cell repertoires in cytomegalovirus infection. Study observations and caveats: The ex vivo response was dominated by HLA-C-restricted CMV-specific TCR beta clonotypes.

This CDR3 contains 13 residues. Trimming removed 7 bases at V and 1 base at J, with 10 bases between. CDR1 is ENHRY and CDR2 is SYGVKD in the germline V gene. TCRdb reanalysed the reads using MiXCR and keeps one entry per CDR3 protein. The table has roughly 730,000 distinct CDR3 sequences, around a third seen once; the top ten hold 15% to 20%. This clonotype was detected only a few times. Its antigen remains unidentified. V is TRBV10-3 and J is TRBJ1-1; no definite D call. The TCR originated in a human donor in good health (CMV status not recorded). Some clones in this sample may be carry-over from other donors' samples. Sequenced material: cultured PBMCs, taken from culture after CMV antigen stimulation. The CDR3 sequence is CAITDKQNTEAFF. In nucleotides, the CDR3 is TGTGCCATCACTGACAAGCAGAACACTGAAGCTTTCTTT.